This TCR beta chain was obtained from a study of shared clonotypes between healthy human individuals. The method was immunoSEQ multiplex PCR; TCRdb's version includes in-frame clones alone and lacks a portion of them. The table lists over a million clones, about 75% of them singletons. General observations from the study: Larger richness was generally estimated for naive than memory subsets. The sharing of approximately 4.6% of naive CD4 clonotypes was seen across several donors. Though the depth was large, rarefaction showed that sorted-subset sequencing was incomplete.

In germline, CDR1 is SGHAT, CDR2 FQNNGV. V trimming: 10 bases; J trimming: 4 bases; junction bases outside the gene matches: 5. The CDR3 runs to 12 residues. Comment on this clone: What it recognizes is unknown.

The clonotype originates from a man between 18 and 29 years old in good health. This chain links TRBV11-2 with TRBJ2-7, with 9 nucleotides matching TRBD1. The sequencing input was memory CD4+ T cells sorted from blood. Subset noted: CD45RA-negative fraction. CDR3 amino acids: CATGTGRYEQYF. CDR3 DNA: TGTGCCACCGGGACAGGGAGGTACGAGCAGTACTTC.